These 16 T cell receptor beta chains originate from one sample sequenced in a study of somatic mutations in cytotoxic T cells in rheumatoid arthritis. Measured with immunoSEQ multiplex PCR; TCRdb has only the in-frame clones, and not every one. The sample records about 18,000 clones, almost 85% being singletons. The sample taken for sequencing was CD8+ T cells sorted from blood. The receptors derive from a woman aged 45-59 years in good health.

This clone was seen a few times. The gene calls are TRBV19 and TRBJ1-5; D is possibly TRBD1 (5 bases). The CDR3 is 17 residues long. Looked up from germline, CDR1 is LNHDA and CDR2 is SQIVND (reference sequence). Trimming took off 5 bases at V and 1 base at J, with 18 bases between the two ends. The CDR3 spells CASSVAWQGGSNQPQHF. The CDR3 bases are TGTGCCAGTAGTGTTGCCTGGCAGGGTGGGAGCAATCAGCCCCAGCATTTT.

The J gene is TRBJ1-1, the V gene TRBV5-1; 7 nucleotides align to TRBD1. The CDR3 spans 17 residues. Germline assignment: CDR1 SGHRS and CDR2 YFSETQ. J was trimmed by 5 bases and V by 0 bases; bases with no gene match: 13. The CDR3 reads CASSLAAGGGFLTEAFF. The CDR3 coding sequence is TGCGCCAGCAGCTTGGCGGCAGGGGGTGGCTTCTTGACTGAAGCTTTCTTT.

The chain uses TRBV5-6 and TRBJ2-3; D gene unclear. The CDR3 sequence is 12 residues long. V was cut by 3 bases and J by 0 bases, with 2 bases left in between. Germline CDR1 and CDR2: SGHDT and YYEEEE. The CDR3 loop reads CASSYSTDTQYF. The CDR3 region has the DNA TGTGCCAGCAGCTATAGCACAGATACGCAGTATTTT.

V is TRBV7-3 and J is TRBJ1-1; 7 bases line up with TRBD1. CDR3 length: 14 residues. Trimming removed 5 bases from V and 0 bases from J; junction bases left unmatched: 3. Per germline, CDR1 SGHTA and CDR2 FQGTGA. In DNA, the CDR3 is TGTGCCAGCAGCCACACAGGGGTGAACACTGAAGCTTTCTTT. Translation gives CASSHTGVNTEAFF.

The V and J genes are TRBV18 and TRBJ2-2, with D tentatively TRBD2 (6 bases). The V end lost 2 bases, the J end lost 7 bases, and 14 bases lay between the germline ends. This CDR3 has 15 residues. Germline CDR1 reads KGHSH; CDR2 reads LQKENI. The CDR3: CASSPGTPLGGELFF. In DNA form, the CDR3 reads TGTGCCAGCTCACCAGGGACTCCACTAGGCGGGGAGCTGTTTTTT. The whole variable domain, remainder taken from reference TRBV18 and TRBJ2-2, is NAGVMQNPRHLVRRRGQEARLRCSPMKGHSHVYWYRQLPEEGLKFMVYLQKENIIDESGMPKERFSAEFPKEGPSILRIQQVVRGDSAAYFCASSPGTPLGGELFFGEGSRLTVL.

The chain uses TRBV7-9 and TRBJ2-3, with D unresolved. The CDR3 runs 11 residues. Germline V gene sequence: CDR1 SEHNR, CDR2 FQNEAQ (reference sequence). V lost 4 bases, J lost 6 bases, and 5 bases lay in between. The CDR3 reads CASSSPDTQYF. DNA of the CDR3: TGTGCCAGCAGCTCTCCCGATACGCAGTATTTT.

This sequence joins TRBV27 and TRBJ2-2; TRBD2 matches 9 bases. The V gene's germline CDR1 is MNHEY and CDR2 SMNVEV (reference sequence). CDR3 length equals 15 residues. J was trimmed by 0 bases and V by 6 bases; bases with no gene match: 2. CDR3 amino acids: CASRSSGANTGELFF. In DNA, the CDR3 is TGTGCCAGCAGGTCTAGCGGGGCGAACACCGGGGAGCTGTTTTTT.

The chain uses TRBV5-4 and TRBJ2-7; 8 nucleotides align to TRBD1. The J segment lost 5 bases and the V segment lost 4 bases, leaving 8 bases of the junction unmatched. The CDR3 loop spans 14 amino acids. Germline V CDR1 and CDR2: SGHNT, YYREEE (reference sequence). The CDR3 protein is CASSRTGRRNEQYF. In DNA, the CDR3 is TGTGCCAGCAGCCGGACAGGGAGGAGGAACGAGCAGTACTTC.

This chain links TRBV10-2 with TRBJ2-5; 9 nucleotides agree with TRBD2. CDR3 size: 14 residues. The V gene end was trimmed by 6 bases and the J gene end by 2 bases; junction bases not matched to a gene: 4. Per the germline V gene, CDR1 is WSHSY and CDR2 is SAAADI. In DNA, the CDR3 is TGCGCCAGCAGGCTAGCGGGGATACAAGAGACCCAGTACTTC. This encodes CASRLAGIQETQYF.

V is TRBV2 and J is TRBJ1-2; a weak D match, TRBD1 (6 bases). With 8 bases removed from V and 1 base from J, the gap between germline ends came to 11 bases. Germline CDR1 and CDR2: SNHLY and FYNNEI. The CDR3 contains 13 residues. Written as DNA, the CDR3 is TGTGCCAGCCAAGGGGGGTATAACTATGGCTACACCTTC. It specifies CASQGGYNYGYTF.

J is TRBJ1-2 and V is TRBV15, with a weak D call TRBD1 (6 bases). Germline CDR1 reads LNHNV; CDR2 reads YYDKDF (reference sequence). V was pared by 1 base and J by 2 bases, with 11 bases between. The CDR3 consists of 15 residues. CDR3 nucleotides: TGTGCCACCAGCAGAGTGGCAGGGGAAAACTATGGCTACACCTTC. Amino acids: CATSRVAGENYGYTF.

V gene TRBV4-1 combines with J gene TRBJ2-7, with 7 bases aligning to TRBD1. With 4 bases clipped from V and 1 base from J, the junction kept 1 base outside the gene matches. Germline CDR1 reads MGHRA; CDR2 reads YSYEKL. CDR3 length equals 13 residues. The CDR3 coding sequence is TGCGCCAGCAGCCGACAGGGATCCTACGAGCAGTACTTC. Translation gives CASSRQGSYEQYF.

This clone was detected once. The CDR3 sequence: CASSRSGGAGDTQYF. CDR3 coding DNA: TGTGCCAGCAGCCGTAGCGGGGGGGCCGGGGATACGCAGTATTTT. The rearrangement uses TRBV7-2 and TRBJ2-3; 11 bases match TRBD2. Per germline, CDR1 SGHTA and CDR2 FQGNSA. This CDR3 has 15 amino acids. With 5 bases clipped from V and 6 bases from J, the junction kept 7 bases outside the gene matches.

V gene TRBV11-2 combines with J gene TRBJ2-5; D possibly matches TRBD1 or TRBD2 (5 bases each). The V gene lost 5 bases and the J gene lost 4 bases, with 14 bases spanning the gap. There are 14 residues in the CDR3. Germline-derived CDR1 and CDR2 are SGHAT and FQNNGV. The CDR3 coding sequence is TGTGCCAGCAGCCCACCGGGACCGCGAGAGACCCAGTACTTC. Its translation is CASSPPGPRETQYF.

The gene calls are TRBV5-6 and TRBJ2-5; 7 nucleotides match TRBD1. Unmatched junction bases numbered 8, after V lost 2 bases and J lost 1 base. The CDR3 is made up of 16 amino acids. Germline loops: CDR1 SGHDT, CDR2 YYEEEE. DNA for the CDR3: TGTGCCAGCAGCTTCGGGTGGGCAGGGGGCCAAGAGACCCAGTACTTC. Its protein is CASSFGWAGGQETQYF.

The chain employs TRBV6-4 and TRBJ2-3, with 10 nucleotides matching TRBD2. CDR1 and CDR2 (germline): MRHNA, SNTAGT. The length of the CDR3 is 14 residues. The V and J ends lost 6 bases and 4 bases, in that order; junction bases with no gene match: 4. CDR3 coding DNA: TGTGCCAGCAGCCAAGGACTAGCGGCAGATACGCAGTATTTT. Protein product: CASSQGLAADTQYF.